This TCR beta chain was captured by sequencing in a study of cytomegalovirus exposure and HLA in healthy donors. The assay was immunoSEQ multiplex PCR, and TCRdb's table has in-frame clones only and misses some. The sample carries approximately 170,000 clones, around 81% recorded once. The source of this sequence is a man aged 25 to 45 in good health and CMV-seropositive. Sequenced input: PBMCs.

In DNA form, the CDR3 reads TGTGCCAGCAGCCAACCTCAGGAGGAGAAAGCGTATGGCTACACCTTC. This encodes CASSQPQEEKAYGYTF. The chain recombines TRBV4-2 with TRBJ1-2; D ambiguous. Germline CDR1 is LGHNA and CDR2 is YNFKEQ. CDR3 length: 16 residues. V was clipped by 2 bases and J by 5 bases, with 18 bases between them.